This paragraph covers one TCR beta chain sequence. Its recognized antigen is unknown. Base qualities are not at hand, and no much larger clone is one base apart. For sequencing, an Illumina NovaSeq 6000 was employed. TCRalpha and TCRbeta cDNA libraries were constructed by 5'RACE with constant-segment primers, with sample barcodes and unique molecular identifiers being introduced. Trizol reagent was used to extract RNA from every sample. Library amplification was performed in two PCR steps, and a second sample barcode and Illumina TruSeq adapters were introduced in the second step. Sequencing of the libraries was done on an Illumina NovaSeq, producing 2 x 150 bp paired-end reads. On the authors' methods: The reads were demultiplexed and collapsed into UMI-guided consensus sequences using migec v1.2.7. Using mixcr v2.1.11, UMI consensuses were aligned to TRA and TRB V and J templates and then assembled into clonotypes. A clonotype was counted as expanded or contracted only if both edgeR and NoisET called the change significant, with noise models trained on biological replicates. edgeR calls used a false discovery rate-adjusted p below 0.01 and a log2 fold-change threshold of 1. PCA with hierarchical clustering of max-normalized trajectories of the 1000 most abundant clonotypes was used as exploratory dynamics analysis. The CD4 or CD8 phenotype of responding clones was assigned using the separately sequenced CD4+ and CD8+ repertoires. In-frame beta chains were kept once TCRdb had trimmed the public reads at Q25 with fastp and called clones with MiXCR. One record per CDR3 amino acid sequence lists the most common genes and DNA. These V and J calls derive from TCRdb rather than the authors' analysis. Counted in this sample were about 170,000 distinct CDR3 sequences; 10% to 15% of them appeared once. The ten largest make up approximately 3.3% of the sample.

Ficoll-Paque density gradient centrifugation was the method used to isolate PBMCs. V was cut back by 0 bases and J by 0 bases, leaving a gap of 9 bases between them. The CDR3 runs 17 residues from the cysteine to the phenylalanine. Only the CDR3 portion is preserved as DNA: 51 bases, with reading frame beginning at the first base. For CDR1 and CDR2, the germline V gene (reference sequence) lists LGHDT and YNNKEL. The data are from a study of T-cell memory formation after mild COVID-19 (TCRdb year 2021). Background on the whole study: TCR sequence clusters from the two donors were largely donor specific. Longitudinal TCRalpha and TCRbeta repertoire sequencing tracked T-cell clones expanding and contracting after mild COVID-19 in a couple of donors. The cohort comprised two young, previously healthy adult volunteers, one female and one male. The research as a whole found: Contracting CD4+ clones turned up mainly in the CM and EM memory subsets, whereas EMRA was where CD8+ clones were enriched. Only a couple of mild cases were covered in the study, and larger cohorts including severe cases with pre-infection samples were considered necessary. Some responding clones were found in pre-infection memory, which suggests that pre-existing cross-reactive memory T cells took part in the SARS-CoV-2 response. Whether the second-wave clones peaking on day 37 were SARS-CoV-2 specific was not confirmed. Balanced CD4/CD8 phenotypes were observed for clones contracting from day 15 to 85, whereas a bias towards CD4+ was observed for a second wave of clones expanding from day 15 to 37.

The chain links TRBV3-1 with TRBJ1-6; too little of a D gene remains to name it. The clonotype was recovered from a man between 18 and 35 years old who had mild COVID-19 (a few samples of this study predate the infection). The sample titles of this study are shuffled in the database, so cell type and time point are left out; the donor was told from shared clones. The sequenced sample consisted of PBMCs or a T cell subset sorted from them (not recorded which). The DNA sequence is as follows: TGTGCCAGCAGCCAAGATCTCGGGAGCTCCTATAATTCACCCCTCCACTTT. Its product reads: CASSQDLGSSYNSPLHF.